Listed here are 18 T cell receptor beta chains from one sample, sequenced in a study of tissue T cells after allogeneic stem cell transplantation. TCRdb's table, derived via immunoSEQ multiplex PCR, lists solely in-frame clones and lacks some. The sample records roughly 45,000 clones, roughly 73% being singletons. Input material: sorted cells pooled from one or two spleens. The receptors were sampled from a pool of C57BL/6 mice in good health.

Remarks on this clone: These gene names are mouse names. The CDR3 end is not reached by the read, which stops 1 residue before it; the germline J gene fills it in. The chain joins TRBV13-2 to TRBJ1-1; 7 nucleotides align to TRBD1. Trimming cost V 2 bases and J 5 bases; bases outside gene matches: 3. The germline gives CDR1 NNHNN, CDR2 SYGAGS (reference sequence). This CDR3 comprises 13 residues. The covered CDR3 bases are TGTGCCAGCGGTGAGGGGACAGCTACAGAAGTCTTC. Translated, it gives CASGEGTATEVF. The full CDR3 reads CASGEGTATEVFF.

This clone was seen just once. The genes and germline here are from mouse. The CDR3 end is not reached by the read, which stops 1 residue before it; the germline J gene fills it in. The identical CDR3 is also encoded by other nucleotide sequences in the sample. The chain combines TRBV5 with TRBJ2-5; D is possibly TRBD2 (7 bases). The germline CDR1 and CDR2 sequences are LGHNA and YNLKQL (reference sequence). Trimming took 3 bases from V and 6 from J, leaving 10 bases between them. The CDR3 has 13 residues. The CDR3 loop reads CASSQEGGDTQYF. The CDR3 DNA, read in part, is TGTGCCAGCAGCCAGGAGGGGGGGGACACCCAGTAC.

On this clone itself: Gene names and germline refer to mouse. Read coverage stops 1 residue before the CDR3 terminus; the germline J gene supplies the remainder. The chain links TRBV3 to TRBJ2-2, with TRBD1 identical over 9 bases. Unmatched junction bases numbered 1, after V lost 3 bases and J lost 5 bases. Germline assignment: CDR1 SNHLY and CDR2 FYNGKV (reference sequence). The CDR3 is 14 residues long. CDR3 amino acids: CASSFDRGTGQLYF. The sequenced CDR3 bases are TGTGCCAGCAGCTTCGACAGGGGGACCGGGCAGCTCTAC.

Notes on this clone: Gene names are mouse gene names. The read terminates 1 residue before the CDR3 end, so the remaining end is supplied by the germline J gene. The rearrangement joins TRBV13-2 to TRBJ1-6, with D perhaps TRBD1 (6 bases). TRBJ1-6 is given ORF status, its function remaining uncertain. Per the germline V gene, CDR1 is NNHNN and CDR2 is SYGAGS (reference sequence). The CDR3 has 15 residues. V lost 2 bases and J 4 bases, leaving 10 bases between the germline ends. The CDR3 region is CASGDPGQYNSPLYF. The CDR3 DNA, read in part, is TGTGCCAGCGGTGACCCGGGACAATATAATTCGCCCCTCTAC.

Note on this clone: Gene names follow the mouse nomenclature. The CDR3: CASGDAGQGAGERLFF. The part of the CDR3 DNA that was read is TGTGCCAGCGGTGATGCAGGGCAGGGGGCGGGCGAAAGATTATTT. V and J are TRBV13-2 and TRBJ1-4; 8 bases map to TRBD1. The read ends 1 residue early relative to the CDR3; the germline J gene fills the gap. Trimming cost V 0 bases and J 7 bases; bases outside gene matches: 8. The CDR3 consists of 16 residues. Germline loops: CDR1 NNHNN, CDR2 SYGAGS (reference sequence).

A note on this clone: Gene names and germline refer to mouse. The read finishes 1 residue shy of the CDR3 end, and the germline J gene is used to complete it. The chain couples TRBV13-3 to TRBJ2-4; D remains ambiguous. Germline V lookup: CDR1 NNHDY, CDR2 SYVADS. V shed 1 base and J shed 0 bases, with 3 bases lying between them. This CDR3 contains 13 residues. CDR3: CASSDRSQNTLYF. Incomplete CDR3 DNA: TGTGCCAGCAGTGATCGTAGTCAAAACACCTTGTAC.

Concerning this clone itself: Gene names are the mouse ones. The DNA read from the CDR3 is TGTGGTGCTAGAAACAGGGGCCAAGACACCCAGTAC. Its protein product is CGARNRGQDTQY. The CDR3 as a whole reads CGARNRGQDTQYF. This chain links TRBV20 with TRBJ2-5; 7 bases line up with TRBD1. The read finishes 1 residue shy of the CDR3 end, and the germline J gene is used to complete it. This CDR3 is 13 amino acids long. V lost 3 bases to trimming and J lost 2 bases; unmatched junction nucleotides: 2. The germline CDR1 and CDR2 sequences are GFQATS and STVNSAI.

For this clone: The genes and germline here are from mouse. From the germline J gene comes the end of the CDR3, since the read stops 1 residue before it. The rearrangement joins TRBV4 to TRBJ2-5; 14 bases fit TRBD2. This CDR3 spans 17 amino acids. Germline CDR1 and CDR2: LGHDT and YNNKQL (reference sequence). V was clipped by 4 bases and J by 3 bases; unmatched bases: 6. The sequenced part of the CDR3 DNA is TGTGCCAGCAGCTGGGACTGGGGGGGCGCGGGACAAGACACCCAGTAC. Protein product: CASSWDWGGAGQDTQY. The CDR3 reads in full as CASSWDWGGAGQDTQYF.

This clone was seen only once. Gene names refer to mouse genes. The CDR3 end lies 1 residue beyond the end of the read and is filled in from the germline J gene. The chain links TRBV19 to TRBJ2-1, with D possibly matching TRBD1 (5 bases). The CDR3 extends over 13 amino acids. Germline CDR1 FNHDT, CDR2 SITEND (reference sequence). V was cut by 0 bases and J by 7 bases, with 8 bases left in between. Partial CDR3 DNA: TGTGCCAGCAGTATAGGGTCAGGGGCTGAGCAGTTC. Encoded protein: CASSIGSGAEQF. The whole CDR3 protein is CASSIGSGAEQFF.

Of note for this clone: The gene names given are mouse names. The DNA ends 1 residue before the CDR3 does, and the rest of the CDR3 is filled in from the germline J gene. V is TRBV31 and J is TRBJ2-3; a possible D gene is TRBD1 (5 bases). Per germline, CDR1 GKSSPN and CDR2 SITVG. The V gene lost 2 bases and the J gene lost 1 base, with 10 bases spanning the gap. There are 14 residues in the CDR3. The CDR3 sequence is CAWSRARGAETLYF. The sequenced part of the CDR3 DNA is TGTGCCTGGAGTAGGGCCAGGGGTGCAGAAACGCTGTAT.

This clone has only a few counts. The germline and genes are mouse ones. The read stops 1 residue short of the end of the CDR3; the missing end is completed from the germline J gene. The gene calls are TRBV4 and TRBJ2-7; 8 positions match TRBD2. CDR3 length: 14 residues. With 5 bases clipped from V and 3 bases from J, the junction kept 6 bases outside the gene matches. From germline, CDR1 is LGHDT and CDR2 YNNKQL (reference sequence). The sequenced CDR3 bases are TGTGCCAGCAGCGCCTGGGGGGCCATCTATGAACAGTAC. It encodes CASSAWGAIYEQY. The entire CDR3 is CASSAWGAIYEQYF.

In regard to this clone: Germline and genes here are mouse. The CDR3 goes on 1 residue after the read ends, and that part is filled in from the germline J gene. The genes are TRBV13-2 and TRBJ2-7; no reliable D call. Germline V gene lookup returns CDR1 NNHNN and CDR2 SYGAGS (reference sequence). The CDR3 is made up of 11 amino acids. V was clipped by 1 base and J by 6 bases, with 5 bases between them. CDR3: CASGDSVEQYF. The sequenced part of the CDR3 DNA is TGTGCCAGCGGTGATTCTGTTGAACAGTAC.

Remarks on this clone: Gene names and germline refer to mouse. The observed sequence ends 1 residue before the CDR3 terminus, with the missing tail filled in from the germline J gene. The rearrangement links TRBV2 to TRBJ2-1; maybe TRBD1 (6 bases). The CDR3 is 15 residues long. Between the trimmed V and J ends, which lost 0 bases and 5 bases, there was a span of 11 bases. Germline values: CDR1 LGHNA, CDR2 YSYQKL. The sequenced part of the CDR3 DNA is TGTGCCAGCAGCCAAGATGGGCAGGGGAATGCTGAGCAGTTC. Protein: CASSQDGQGNAEQF. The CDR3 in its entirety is CASSQDGQGNAEQFF.

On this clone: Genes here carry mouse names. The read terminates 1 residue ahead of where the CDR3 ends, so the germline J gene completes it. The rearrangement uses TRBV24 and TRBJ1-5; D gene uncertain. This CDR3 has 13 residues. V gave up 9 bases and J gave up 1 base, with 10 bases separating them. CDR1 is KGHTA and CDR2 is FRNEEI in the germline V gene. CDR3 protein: CARPRQNNQAPLF. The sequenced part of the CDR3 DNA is TGTGCCAGGCCGCGACAAAACAACCAGGCTCCGCTT.

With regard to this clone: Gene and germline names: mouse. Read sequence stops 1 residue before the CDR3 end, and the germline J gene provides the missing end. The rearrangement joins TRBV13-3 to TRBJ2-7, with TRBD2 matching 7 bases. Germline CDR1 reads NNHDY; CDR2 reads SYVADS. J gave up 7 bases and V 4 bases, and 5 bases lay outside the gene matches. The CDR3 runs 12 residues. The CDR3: CASSPTGDEQYF. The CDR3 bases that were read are TGTGCCAGCAGTCCTACTGGGGACGAACAGTAC.

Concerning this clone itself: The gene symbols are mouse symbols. The CDR3 here is CASSHKNTLYF. The CDR3 bases that were read are TGTGCCAGCAGCCATAAAAACACCTTGTAC. This chain connects TRBV4 to TRBJ2-4; D is undetermined. The CDR3 end falls 1 residue outside the read, so it is completed with the germline J gene. This CDR3 contains 11 residues. Per germline, CDR1 LGHDT and CDR2 YNNKQL (reference sequence). Trimming took off 5 bases at V and 4 bases at J, with 4 bases between the two ends.

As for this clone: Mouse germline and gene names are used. The covered CDR3 bases are TGTGCCAGCGGTAAAACAGGGGAAACGCTGTAT. This gives the protein CASGKTGETLY. The entire CDR3 protein reads CASGKTGETLYF. This rearrangement joins TRBV13-2 to TRBJ2-3, with a weak D call TRBD1 (6 bases). The sequence runs out 1 residue before the end of the CDR3; the remainder is reconstructed from the germline J gene. Germline values: CDR1 NNHNN, CDR2 SYGAGS (reference sequence). V was pared by 4 bases and J by 6 bases, with 9 bases between. This CDR3 spans 12 amino acids.

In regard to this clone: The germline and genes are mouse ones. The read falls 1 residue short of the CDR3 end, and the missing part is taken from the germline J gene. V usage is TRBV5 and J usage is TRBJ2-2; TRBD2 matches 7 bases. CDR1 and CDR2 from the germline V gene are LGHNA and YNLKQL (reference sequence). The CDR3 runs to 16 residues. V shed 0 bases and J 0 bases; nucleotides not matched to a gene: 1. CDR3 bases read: TGTGCCAGCAGCCAAGAGGGGGGGACAAACACCGGGCAGCTCTAC. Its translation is CASSQEGGTNTGQLY. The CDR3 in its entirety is CASSQEGGTNTGQLYF.